The 26 T cell receptor beta chains listed next were all sequenced from one sample in a study of blood T cell repertoires in COVID-19. Repertoires were generated with immunoSEQ multiplex PCR, while TCRdb's copy carries only in-frame clones and drops some. This table holds about 87,000 clones, 75% found once. The sample consisted of peripheral blood. These receptors all come from a woman aged 45-65 years with acute or convalescent COVID-19.

This sequence joins TRBV5-1 and TRBJ1-2; TRBD1 matches at 9 bases. The CDR3 spans 15 residues. From germline, CDR1 is SGHRS and CDR2 YFSETQ. The V gene end was trimmed by 2 bases and the J gene end by 5 bases; junction bases not matched to a gene: 7. Written as DNA, the CDR3 is TGCGCCAGCAGCTTAAGGGGACAGGGATCTTATGGCTACACCTTC. This translates into CASSLRGQGSYGYTF.

This clone was counted between two and nine times. V is TRBV7-3 and J is TRBJ2-2; 7 nucleotides agree with TRBD2. The junction had 8 bases not matched to a gene; V was cut back by 5 bases and J by 5 bases. The CDR3 is 15 amino acids. CDR1 and CDR2 from the germline V gene are SGHTA and FQGTGA. The CDR3 DNA reads as TGTGCCAGCAGCCCACGACAAGCGGGGACCGGGGAGCTGTTTTTT. Encoded protein: CASSPRQAGTGELFF.

This clone was found once. The V and J genes are TRBV4-3 and TRBJ1-1, with D unresolved. Trimming took 0 bases from V and 4 from J, leaving 15 bases between them. CDR3 size: 16 residues. Germline-derived CDR1 and CDR2 are LGHNA and YSLEER. DNA for the CDR3: TGCGCCAGCAGCCAAGATATGGGCTTGGGCAGCACTGAAGCTTTCTTT. Residues: CASSQDMGLGSTEAFF.

The chain employs TRBV19 and TRBJ1-2, with D tentatively TRBD1 (5 bases). Looked up from germline, CDR1 is LNHDA and CDR2 is SQIVND (reference sequence). V gave up 6 bases and J gave up 6 bases, with 14 bases separating them. The CDR3 sequence is 13 residues long. The CDR3 loop is CASSQQVSHGYTF. The CDR3 DNA sequence: TGTGCCAGTAGCCAACAGGTTTCTCATGGCTACACCTTC.

The rearrangement joins TRBV5-1 to TRBJ2-3, with 7 bases that match TRBD1. This CDR3 spans 15 amino acids. J gave up 4 bases and V 4 bases, and 9 bases lay outside the gene matches. Per germline, CDR1 SGHRS and CDR2 YFSETQ. The CDR3 sequence: CASSATGSRPDTQYF. The CDR3 nucleotides read TGCGCCAGCAGCGCGACAGGGAGTCGACCAGATACGCAGTATTTT.

The chain combines TRBV12-3 or TRBV12-4 with TRBJ1-2; a possible D gene is TRBD1 (6 bases). The V and J ends lost 6 bases and 4 bases respectively, with 12 bases between them. The length of the CDR3 is 13 residues. The CDR3 bases are TGTGCCAGCAGCACCGGGACACTCTATGGCTACACCTTC. Its translation is CASSTGTLYGYTF.

J is TRBJ2-7 and V is TRBV2; TRBD2 matches 10 bases. Germline CDR1 reads SNHLY; CDR2 reads FYNNEI. Trimming took 8 bases from V and 7 from J; bases not matched to a gene: 23. The CDR3 loop spans 18 amino acids. CDR3 protein: CASVGRLAGGFSAEEQYF. CDR3 DNA: TGTGCCAGCGTTGGAAGACTAGCGGGCGGATTTTCCGCCGAAGAGCAGTACTTC.

This chain uses TRBV6-6 with TRBJ2-3, with 8 bases fitting TRBD1. CDR1 is MNHNY, CDR2 SVGAGI, per germline (reference sequence). This CDR3 has 16 residues. V lost 5 bases and J lost 2; bases outside the gene matches: 9. CDR3 residues: CASSQTGALATDTQYF. The CDR3 DNA is TGTGCCAGCAGTCAGACAGGGGCCCTTGCCACAGATACGCAGTATTTT.

The chain is built from TRBV12-3 or TRBV12-4 and TRBJ1-2; D remains ambiguous. V shed 3 bases and J shed 4 bases, with 9 bases lying between them. This CDR3 is built from 13 residues. CDR3 sequence (DNA): TGTGCCAGCAGTTTGAAGCGTAGCTATGGCTACACCTTC. Protein sequence: CASSLKRSYGYTF.

This chain uses TRBV2 with TRBJ1-4; D might be TRBD1 (5 bases). The germline CDR1 and CDR2 sequences are SNHLY and FYNNEI. The CDR3 loop spans 13 amino acids. V lost 9 bases and J lost 7, with 15 bases in between. The CDR3: CASGARGGEKLFF. CDR3 DNA: TGTGCCAGTGGGGCCAGAGGCGGTGAAAAACTGTTTTTT.

This chain uses TRBV18 with TRBJ2-2, with 8 bases lining up with TRBD1. Germline-derived CDR1 and CDR2 are KGHSH and LQKENI. The V and J ends lost 2 bases and 3 bases, in that order; junction bases with no gene match: 2. The CDR3 runs 15 residues. CDR3 loop: CASSPLTGDTGELFF. The CDR3 region has the DNA TGTGCCAGCTCACCATTGACAGGGGACACCGGGGAGCTGTTTTTT.

The chain links TRBV7-9 to TRBJ2-7; 10 positions agree with TRBD1. Germline V gene data show CDR1 as SEHNR and CDR2 as FQNEAQ (reference sequence). The ends lost 6 bases at V and 5 bases at J; junction bases unmatched: 7. The CDR3 contains 14 residues. DNA for the CDR3: TGTGCCAGCAGATGGGACAGGGGAACCCACGAGCAGTACTTC. As protein: CASRWDRGTHEQYF.

The genes are TRBV6-5 and TRBJ1-1, with TRBD1 as a possible D gene (5 bases). This CDR3 has 14 amino acids. V gave up 6 bases and J gave up 5 bases, with 16 bases separating them. Germline V CDR1 and CDR2: MNHEY, SVGAGI. DNA of the CDR3: TGTGCCAGCAGCCCCGGAGGGGCCGAAACTGAAGCTTTCTTT. This sequence encodes CASSPGGAETEAFF.

On this clone itself: The junction does not match germline at one end; this may be a read error. This rearrangement joins TRBV27 to TRBJ1-1; no reliable D call. The CDR3 has 13 residues. Germline lookup yields CDR1 MNHEY and CDR2 SMNVEV (reference sequence). Written as DNA, the CDR3 is TGTGCCAGCAGTTTTACTATTAACACTGGAGCTTTCTTT. Translation gives CASSFTINTGAFF.

This rearrangement joins TRBV24-1 to TRBJ2-1, with 7 bases lining up with TRBD1. CDR1 and CDR2 from the germline V gene are KGHDR and SFDVKD. The CDR3 loop spans 16 amino acids. V lost 1 base to trimming and J lost 3 bases; unmatched junction nucleotides: 5. The CDR3 reads CATSDFRQGLYNEQFF. CDR3 bases: TGTGCCACCAGTGATTTTAGACAGGGCCTCTACAATGAGCAGTTCTTC.

Written as DNA, the CDR3 is TGTGCCAGCTCACCACCGCAGGGCAATGAGCAGTTCTTC. The encoded protein is CASSPPQGNEQFF. The chain joins TRBV18 to TRBJ2-1; TRBD1 might be the D (5 bases). The V and J ends lost 0 bases and 6 bases respectively, with 6 bases between them. The CDR3 totals 13 residues. Germline V gene sequence: CDR1 KGHSH, CDR2 LQKENI.

This clone was seen only once. This chain connects TRBV28 to TRBJ1-5; D is unresolved. The germline V and J ends were trimmed by 1 base and 6 bases, with 16 bases remaining between them. The CDR3 has 16 amino acids. In germline, CDR1 is MDHEN, CDR2 SYDVKM. CDR3 amino acids: CASSLYHSREGQPQHF. As DNA, the CDR3 is TGTGCCAGCAGTTTATATCACAGTCGAGAGGGTCAGCCCCAGCATTTT.

This chain links TRBV7-9 with TRBJ1-5; D remains unclear. The CDR3 has 16 residues. Germline loops: CDR1 SEHNR, CDR2 FQNEAQ (reference sequence). Trimming left V 6 bases short and J 0 bases short, with 15 bases between. The CDR3 protein is CASSADGPYSNQPQHF. The CDR3, as DNA: TGTGCCAGCAGTGCAGATGGCCCGTATAGCAATCAGCCCCAGCATTTT. Complete variable domain (other parts from reference TRBV7-9 and TRBJ1-5): DTGVSQNPRHKITKRGQNVTFRCDPISEHNRLYWYRQTLGQGPEFLTYFQNEAQLEKSRLLSDRFSAERPKGSFSTLEIQRTEQGDSAMYLCASSADGPYSNQPQHFGDGTRLSIL.

The V gene is TRBV19, the J gene TRBJ1-4; D gene unclear. CDR1 and CDR2 from the germline V gene are LNHDA and SQIVND (reference sequence). This CDR3 has 12 amino acids. Trimming left V 10 bases short and J 4 bases short, with 10 bases between. The CDR3: CATRELNEKLFF. CDR3 sequence (DNA): TGTGCCACTAGAGAGCTTAATGAAAAACTGTTTTTT.

The rearrangement joins TRBV25-1 to TRBJ1-2; 7 nucleotides match TRBD1. V lost 4 bases and J lost 4; bases outside the gene matches: 3. The germline CDR1 and CDR2 sequences are MGHDK and SYGVNS. The CDR3 length is 13 residues. CDR3 loop: CASSGRDSYGYTF. As DNA, the CDR3 is TGTGCCAGCAGTGGCCGGGACAGCTATGGCTACACCTTC.

This chain links TRBV6-1 with TRBJ1-3, with 11 bases identical to TRBD1. The CDR3 loop spans 17 amino acids. The germline V gene has CDR1 MNHNS and CDR2 SASEGT. V was clipped by 4 bases and J by 8 bases; unmatched bases: 13. This CDR3 is CASSGPERDRGVYTIYF. The CDR3, as DNA: TGTGCCAGCAGTGGCCCTGAGCGGGACAGGGGGGTATACACCATATATTTT.

The V gene is TRBV9, the J gene TRBJ2-7, with 7 bases lining up with TRBD1. Germline V lookup: CDR1 SGDLS, CDR2 YYNGEE. There are 14 residues in the CDR3. J was trimmed by 2 bases and V by 2 bases; bases with no gene match: 4. The CDR3 sequence is CASSVWDSPYEQYF. The CDR3 DNA reads TGTGCCAGCAGCGTGTGGGACAGCCCCTACGAGCAGTACTTC.

The V gene is TRBV7-2, the J gene TRBJ2-1; a weak D match, TRBD1 (5 bases). Germline-derived CDR1 and CDR2 are SGHTA and FQGNSA. Trimming pared 0 bases from V and 0 bases from J, leaving 12 bases between. The CDR3 loop spans 17 amino acids. The CDR3 sequence is CASSLAGGASSYNEQFF. As DNA, the CDR3 is TGTGCCAGCAGCTTAGCGGGTGGGGCCAGCTCCTACAATGAGCAGTTCTTC. Complete variable domain (other parts from reference TRBV7-2 and TRBJ2-1): GAGVSQSPSNKVTEKGKDVELRCDPISGHTALYWYRQSLGQGLEFLIYFQGNSAPDKSGLPSDRFSAERTGGSVSTLTIQRTQQEDSAVYLCASSLAGGASSYNEQFFGPGTRLTVL.

Only a few counts were recorded for this clone. The J gene is TRBJ2-7, the V gene TRBV19, with D unresolved. This CDR3 spans 13 amino acids. Germline assignment: CDR1 LNHDA and CDR2 SQIVND (reference sequence). Trimming cost V 5 bases and J 1 base, with 9 bases left between them. CDR3 amino acids: CASSAARSYEQYF. CDR3 nucleotide sequence: TGTGCCAGTAGTGCCGCGCGGTCCTACGAGCAGTACTTC.

The chain combines TRBV7-2 with TRBJ2-3, with D tentatively TRBD1 (6 bases). V was clipped by 1 base and J by 2 bases, with 13 bases between them. Germline V gene lookup returns CDR1 SGHTA and CDR2 FQGNSA. The CDR3 has 16 residues. Here the CDR3 reads CASSLDLGANTDTQYF. The CDR3, as DNA: TGTGCCAGCAGCTTAGATTTGGGGGCCAACACAGATACGCAGTATTTT.

V usage is TRBV27 and J usage is TRBJ1-1; D unresolved. Germline CDR1 reads MNHEY; CDR2 reads SMNVEV (reference sequence). This CDR3 has 14 residues. Trimming removed 0 bases at V and 4 bases at J, with 9 bases between. The CDR3 DNA sequence: TGTGCCAGCAGTTTATCCGGTCCAAGCACTGAAGCTTTCTTT. As protein: CASSLSGPSTEAFF.